This TCR beta chain was sequenced in a study of response to subunit inactivated influenza vaccine. Whole-study findings and limits: It was suggested by the authors that few new T cells are recruited by each seasonal influenza vaccination.

TCRdb called the RT-PCR reads again in MiXCR, with one record for every CDR3 protein. The table includes fewer than 600,000 distinct CDR3 sequences, approximately 7.3% detected once. The ends lost 4 bases at V and 5 bases at J; junction bases unmatched: 7. This CDR3 region has 15 residues. The V gene's germline CDR1 is LGHDT and CDR2 YNNKEL (reference sequence). This clonotype has ten or more counts. Its antigen is as yet unknown. The clonotype comes from a man between 50 and 69 years old who received an inactivated influenza vaccine. This chain uses TRBV3-1 with TRBJ2-4; 8 nucleotides align to TRBD1. Sample: PBMCs from blood, taken roughly 24 months after vaccination. As DNA, the CDR3 is TGTGCCAGCAGCCGAACCGGGACAGGCCAAAACATTCAGTACTTC. Its translation: CASSRTGTGQNIQYF.